This T cell receptor (beta chain) is from a study of cytotoxic CD8 clonotypes in ibrutinib-treated CLL. Study findings and constraints: The clonality went up when patients responded to ibrutinib and dropped back toward baseline at progression.

Of note for this clone: Antigen unknown.

Target depth was 1 in 200,000 to 1 in 1 million T cells, about 10x per clonotype. The data were produced by immunoSEQ multiplex PCR, yet TCRdb's version contains in-frame clones alone and is incomplete. Of 200,000 to 250,000 clones detected, 70% appear once; the ten largest clones hold 15% to 17%. Trimming pared 1 base from V and 2 bases from J, leaving 3 bases between. This CDR3 region has 13 residues. CDR1 and CDR2 from the germline V gene are MNHEY and SMNVEV (reference sequence). PBMCs that had been cryopreserved were the source of approximately 2 micrograms of genomic DNA for TCR beta libraries.

The TCR was taken from a human donor with chronic lymphocytic leukemia. The J gene is TRBJ2-4, the V gene TRBV27; D is unresolved. The specimen comprised PBMCs, sampled after 24 months of ibrutinib treatment. The CDR3 nucleotides read TGTGCCAGCAGTTTATATCCCAAAAACATTCAGTACTTC. It specifies CASSLYPKNIQYF.